What follows are 11 T cell receptor beta chains derived from one specimen sequenced in a study of blood T cell repertoires in COVID-19. Some clones are missing from TCRdb's copy, which holds only in-frame ones; the method was immunoSEQ multiplex PCR. The sample lists roughly 68,000 clones; under 85% were seen once. Material: peripheral blood. The receptors come from a man aged 60-69 years with COVID-19, enrolled during active disease.

J is TRBJ2-1 and V is TRBV6-2 or TRBV6-3, with TRBD2 matching 12 bases. The germline gives CDR1 MNHEY, CDR2 SVGEGT. The ends lost 2 bases at V and 4 bases at J; junction bases unmatched: 9. This CDR3 is 18 amino acids long. The CDR3: CASSYLAGGPSLYNEQFF. The CDR3 DNA is TGTGCCAGCAGTTACCTAGCGGGAGGGCCCTCCCTTTACAATGAGCAGTTCTTC.

The chain is built from TRBV5-1 and TRBJ1-1, with D tentatively TRBD1 (5 bases). This CDR3 spans 13 amino acids. CDR1 and CDR2 from the germline V gene are SGHRS and YFSETQ. With 2 bases removed from V and 4 bases from J, the gap between germline ends came to 9 bases. CDR3 in DNA: TGCGCCAGCAGCTTACAGGAGGGCACTGAAGCTTTCTTT. Amino acids: CASSLQEGTEAFF. Filled out from reference TRBV5-1 and TRBJ1-1, the complete variable domain reads KAGVTQTPRYLIKTRGQQVTLSCSPISGHRSVSWYQQTPGQGLQFLFEYFSETQRNKGNFPGRFSGRQFSNSRSEMNVSTLELGDSALYLCASSLQEGTEAFFGQGTRLTVV.

The J gene is TRBJ2-3, the V gene TRBV29-1; 7 bases are a match to TRBD2. Germline lookup yields CDR1 SQVTM and CDR2 ANQGSEA. This CDR3 has 16 amino acids. V shed 0 bases and J 2 bases; nucleotides not matched to a gene: 8. This CDR3 reads CSVEDPQRGPTDTQYF. For the CDR3, the DNA is TGCAGCGTTGAAGACCCTCAGCGGGGTCCCACAGATACGCAGTATTTT.

The J gene is TRBJ2-7, the V gene TRBV6-5, with TRBD2 identical over 8 bases. This CDR3 is built from 12 residues. The V gene end was trimmed by 5 bases and the J gene end by 6 bases; junction bases not matched to a gene: 3. Germline V gives CDR1 MNHEY, CDR2 SVGAGI. CDR3 loop: CASSQTSAEQYF. The CDR3 DNA is TGTGCCAGCAGTCAGACTAGCGCCGAGCAGTACTTC.

The chain combines TRBV7-2 with TRBJ2-1; tentatively, D is TRBD1 (7 bases). This CDR3 spans 14 amino acids. Germline V gives CDR1 SGHTA, CDR2 FQGNSA. V lost 7 bases and J lost 9, with 19 bases in between. The CDR3 nucleotides are TGTGCCAGCATCATCCCAGGGGGGTCCGGTGAGCAGTTCTTC. Its translation is CASIIPGGSGEQFF.

With respect to this clone: Its ends do not fully match the called genes, so a read error is possible. The gene calls are TRBV24-1 and TRBJ1-1, with 9 bases matching TRBD1. In germline, CDR1 is KGHDR, CDR2 SFDVKD. This CDR3 is built from 13 residues. The CDR3 region is CATSGQGRTEAFF. The CDR3 DNA follows: TGTGCCACTAGTGGACAGGGGAGGACTGAAGCTTTCTTT.

The chain employs TRBV5-4 and TRBJ2-7, with a weak D call TRBD1 (6 bases). Germline V gene lookup returns CDR1 SGHNT and CDR2 YYREEE (reference sequence). There are 13 residues in the CDR3. V lost 3 bases and J lost 5, with 12 bases in between. The CDR3: CASSSAGADEQYF. The CDR3, as DNA: TGTGCCAGCAGCTCAGCAGGGGCTGACGAGCAGTACTTC.

This clone was counted a single time. The rearrangement links TRBV27 to TRBJ2-3; tentative D call: TRBD2 (5 bases). This CDR3 contains 16 residues. Germline V gives CDR1 MNHEY, CDR2 SMNVEV (reference sequence). Between the trimmed V and J ends, which lost 2 bases and 6 bases, there was a span of 18 bases. The CDR3 nucleotides are TGTGCCAGCAGTTTAGAGGCGGGCCTCCTGGGGGATACGCAGTATTTT. Its protein product is CASSLEAGLLGDTQYF.

The V gene is TRBV30, the J gene TRBJ1-6; D unresolved. Trimming removed 5 bases from V and 7 bases from J, with 12 bases in between. This CDR3 region has 13 residues. Looked up from germline, CDR1 is GTSNPN and CDR2 is SVGIG (reference sequence). CDR3 region: CAWEVTGNSPLHF. CDR3 coding DNA: TGTGCCTGGGAAGTGACGGGGAATTCACCCCTCCACTTT.

The genes are TRBV6-4 and TRBJ2-1; 11 bases agree with TRBD2. The CDR3 loop spans 16 amino acids. With V trimmed by 5 bases and J by 5 bases, 8 bases remained unmatched. Germline CDR1 reads MRHNA; CDR2 reads SNTAGT. The CDR3 protein is CASSSVASGGNNEQFF. The CDR3 DNA reads as TGTGCCAGCAGTTCGGTGGCTAGCGGGGGGAACAATGAGCAGTTCTTC.

The table lists this clone with a count of one. The chain couples TRBV5-4 to TRBJ2-3; 12 bases line up with TRBD2. Germline CDR1 reads SGHNT; CDR2 reads YYREEE (reference sequence). The CDR3 contains 15 residues. Losses at the gene ends were 1 base for V and 6 bases for J; bases not matched to a gene: 3. The CDR3 DNA sequence: TGTGCCAGCAGCTTGCGGACTAGCGGGGATGATACGCAGTATTTT. Encoded protein: CASSLRTSGDDTQYF.